Following are 27 T cell receptor beta chains from one sample sequenced in a study of graft-versus-host responses after intestinal transplantation. Produced via immunoSEQ multiplex PCR; TCRdb's table is partial and in-frame only. This table holds tens of thousands of clones, less than 95% found once. The sample consisted of PBMCs, taken 156 days after intestinal transplant. The receptors stem from a human patient who received an intestinal transplant, so some T cells may come from the graft donor.

The chain carries TRBV28 and TRBJ2-7; D gene unclear. Trimming shortened V by 3 bases and J by 0 bases, and 9 bases separated the two germline ends. Germline V gene data show CDR1 as MDHEN and CDR2 as SYDVKM. There are 14 residues in the CDR3. DNA for the CDR3: TGTGCCAGCAGTTTCGAGGCGAACTCCTACGAGCAGTACTTC. Residues: CASSFEANSYEQYF.

Written as DNA, the CDR3 is TGTGCCAGCAGTATACAGCGCTCCTACGAGCAGTACTTC. This gives the protein CASSIQRSYEQYF. V and J are TRBV13 and TRBJ2-7; D not certain. Trimming stripped 6 bases from V and 0 bases from J, with 9 bases between. Germline loops: CDR1 PRHDT, CDR2 FYEKMQ (reference sequence). The CDR3 spans 13 residues.

This clone was recorded once. This rearrangement joins TRBV11-2 to TRBJ1-3; D not resolved. Trimming shortened V by 2 bases and J by 4 bases, and 6 bases separated the two germline ends. The CDR3 runs to 13 residues. Germline V gene sequence: CDR1 SGHAT, CDR2 FQNNGV. CDR3 sequence: CASSLWVGNTIYF. Here the CDR3 DNA reads TGTGCCAGCAGCTTATGGGTAGGAAACACCATATATTTT. The full variable domain, in which reference TRBV11-2 and TRBJ1-3 provide the parts outside the CDR3, is EAGVAQSPRYKIIEKRQSVAFWCNPISGHATLYWYQQILGQGPKLLIQFQNNGVVDDSQLPKDRFSAERLKGVDSTLKIQPAKLEDSAVYLCASSLWVGNTIYFGEGSWLTVV.

CDR3 coding DNA: TGTGCCAGCAGCGCAACCTACGAGCAGTACTTC. Its translation is CASSATYEQYF. The genes are TRBV13 and TRBJ2-7; no firm D call. Trimming cost V 5 bases and J 2 bases, with 4 bases left between them. The CDR3 is made up of 11 amino acids. Germline V CDR1 and CDR2: PRHDT, FYEKMQ (reference sequence).

V and J are TRBV10-3 and TRBJ1-3, with D uncertain. The CDR3 totals 15 residues. Germline CDR1 is ENHRY and CDR2 is SYGVKD. V was clipped by 1 base and J by 0 bases, with 7 bases between them. Here the CDR3 reads CAISEYSPSGNTIYF. The CDR3 DNA sequence: TGTGCCATCAGTGAGTACAGTCCCTCTGGAAACACCATATATTTT.

The gene calls are TRBV9 and TRBJ2-3; D not resolved. V lost 0 bases and J 2 bases, leaving 10 bases between the germline ends. The germline V gene has CDR1 SGDLS and CDR2 YYNGEE. The CDR3 contains 15 residues. The CDR3 DNA sequence: TGTGCCAGCAGCGTAGACCAGCCCCCCACAGATACGCAGTATTTT. Translating gives CASSVDQPPTDTQYF. Drawing the rest from reference TRBV9 and TRBJ2-3, the complete variable domain is DSGVTQTPKHLITATGQRVTLRCSPRSGDLSVYWYQQSLDQGLQFLIQYYNGEERAKGNILERFSAQQFPDLHSELNLSSLELGDSALYFCASSVDQPPTDTQYFGPGTRLTVL.

The chain uses TRBV27 and TRBJ1-3, with D possibly being TRBD1 (6 bases). Germline CDR1 and CDR2: MNHEY and SMNVEV (reference sequence). V was shortened by 2 bases and J by 2 bases, with 10 bases between the two germline ends. This CDR3 has 15 amino acids. The CDR3 region has the DNA TGTGCCAGCAGTTTAAGGGGGGGCCCTGGAAACACCATATATTTT. It codes for CASSLRGGPGNTIYF.

The chain joins TRBV7-2 to TRBJ2-1, with D perhaps TRBD1 or TRBD2 (5 bases each). V lost 5 bases, J lost 7 bases, and 27 bases lay in between. The CDR3 runs 18 residues. Germline CDR1 reads SGHTA; CDR2 reads FQGNSA. CDR3 sequence reads: CASSHYRGQAILGNEQFF. The DNA of the CDR3 is TGTGCCAGCAGCCATTACCGGGGCCAGGCGATTTTGGGAAATGAGCAGTTCTTC.

The rearrangement joins TRBV29-1 to TRBJ1-2, with 9 positions matching TRBD1. V lost 5 bases to trimming and J lost 4 bases; unmatched junction nucleotides: 11. Germline lookup yields CDR1 SQVTM and CDR2 ANQGSEA. The CDR3 runs to 15 residues. The CDR3 here is CSVRTGAGVLYGYTF. CDR3 in DNA: TGCAGCGTTCGGACAGGGGCGGGGGTACTCTATGGCTACACCTTC.

The chain links TRBV5-8 to TRBJ1-2, with D perhaps TRBD1 (5 bases). Germline-derived CDR1 and CDR2 are SGHTS and YDEGEE. The CDR3 loop spans 14 amino acids. The V and J ends lost 4 bases and 8 bases respectively, with 18 bases between them. Written as DNA, the CDR3 is TGTGCCAGCAGCCCGGGACCGTCCCTCTCAGGCTACACCTTC. Encoded protein: CASSPGPSLSGYTF.

This chain connects TRBV18 to TRBJ2-3; TRBD2 agrees at 7 bases. Germline V gives CDR1 KGHSH, CDR2 LQKENI. This CDR3 region has 20 residues. With 1 base clipped from V and 4 bases from J, the junction kept 20 bases outside the gene matches. The CDR3: CASSPLSSGRASFYSDTQYF. In nucleotides, the CDR3 is TGTGCCAGCTCACCACTGTCGTCGGGGAGGGCCTCTTTTTATTCAGATACGCAGTATTTT.

The chain has TRBV5-4 and TRBJ2-5, with 7 nucleotides matching TRBD1. Judging by the DNA end, TRBJ2-7 fits better; the J call may be wrong. The CDR3 has 16 residues. Germline lookup yields CDR1 SGHNT and CDR2 YYREEE (reference sequence). Written as DNA, the CDR3 is TGTGCCAGCAGCTTGGTTCCGCGGACAGGAGACTACGAGCAGTACTTC. This codes for CASSLVPRTGDYEQYF.

The rearrangement uses TRBV7-2 and TRBJ1-1; D call uncertain. V was clipped by 1 base and J by 0 bases, with 15 bases between them. CDR1 and CDR2 from the germline V gene are SGHTA and FQGNSA. The CDR3 has 17 amino acids. The CDR3 DNA follows: TGTGCCAGCAGCTTAGTAATCCTGACCGTCATGAACACTGAAGCTTTCTTT. It codes for CASSLVILTVMNTEAFF.

This clone has just one count. The rearrangement uses TRBV5-4 and TRBJ2-5; 10 bases map to TRBD2. Trimming cost V 5 bases and J 5 bases; bases outside gene matches: 6. Germline CDR1 and CDR2: SGHNT and YYREEE (reference sequence). CDR3 size: 14 residues. The CDR3, as DNA: TGTGCCAGCAGGTTGAGCGGGAGGGAGGAGACCCAGTACTTC. The encoded protein is CASRLSGREETQYF.

This clone was seen only once. This chain connects TRBV6-1 to TRBJ1-5; no clear D. V lost 3 bases and J lost 9, with 12 bases in between. CDR3 length equals 13 residues. The V gene's germline CDR1 is MNHNS and CDR2 SASEGT. The CDR3 region has the DNA TGTGCCAGCAGTGACAACTTTTTGCGGCCCCAGCATTTT. This encodes CASSDNFLRPQHF.

The V gene is TRBV7-9, the J gene TRBJ1-1, with a weak D call TRBD1 (6 bases). Germline CDR1 is SEHNR and CDR2 is FQNEAQ (reference sequence). V lost 4 bases, J lost 7 bases, and 13 bases lay in between. This CDR3 is 13 amino acids long. CDR3 in amino acids: CASSSRQEGEAFF. In DNA form, the CDR3 reads TGTGCCAGCAGCTCAAGACAGGAGGGTGAAGCTTTCTTT.

The rearrangement joins TRBV7-9 to TRBJ2-7; maybe TRBD2 (5 bases). The CDR3 totals 14 residues. Germline V gene sequence: CDR1 SEHNR, CDR2 FQNEAQ (reference sequence). V was cut by 1 base and J by 2 bases, with 9 bases left in between. CDR3: CASSLVEVAYEQYF. CDR3 nucleotide sequence: TGTGCCAGCAGCTTAGTGGAGGTGGCCTACGAGCAGTACTTC.

About this clone itself: Its ends do not fully match the called genes, so a read error is possible. This chain connects TRBV4-1 to TRBJ1-1; D gene unclear. Germline V CDR1 and CDR2: MGHRA, YSYEKL. This CDR3 spans 14 amino acids. The CDR3 nucleotides read TGTGCCAGCAGCCAAGCAGGCTTGAACACTGAAGCTTTCTTT. Its protein product is CASSQAGLNTEAFF.

The chain uses TRBV7-8 and TRBJ2-7; a possible D gene is TRBD2 (6 bases). V lost 6 bases, J lost 1 base, and 10 bases lay in between. This CDR3 has 13 amino acids. The V gene's germline CDR1 is SGHVS and CDR2 FQNEAQ. The CDR3 nucleotides read TGTGCCAGCAGGGGGGGACCTTCCTACGAGCAGTACTTC. Translation gives CASRGGPSYEQYF.

The V call is TRBV5-4, the J call TRBJ1-1; D is ambiguous. The CDR3 contains 12 residues. V dropped 1 base and J dropped 7 bases, with 8 bases sitting between them. CDR1 SGHNT and CDR2 YYREEE come from the germline V gene (reference sequence). CDR3 DNA: TGTGCCAGCAGCTTGACTCTTGATGAAGCTTTCTTT. Amino acids: CASSLTLDEAFF.

The chain combines TRBV2 with TRBJ2-7, with 8 bases aligning to TRBD1. Looked up from germline, CDR1 is SNHLY and CDR2 is FYNNEI. The CDR3 length is 14 residues. V shed 6 bases, J shed 3 bases, and the junction held 7 bases outside the gene matches. This CDR3 is CASRRTGFIYEQYF. CDR3 nucleotides: TGTGCCAGCAGGCGGACAGGGTTCATCTACGAGCAGTACTTC.

DNA for the CDR3: TGTGCCAGCAGTGAATCGGGGAATTCACCCCTCCACTTT. Translating gives CASSESGNSPLHF. The J gene is TRBJ1-6, the V gene TRBV6-5; D not resolved. CDR1 is MNHEY and CDR2 is SVGAGI in the germline V gene. The length of the CDR3 is 13 residues. V gave up 5 bases and J gave up 7 bases, with 9 bases separating them.

The chain links TRBV7-9 to TRBJ2-1; 14 positions agree with TRBD2. J gave up 10 bases and V 5 bases, and 10 bases lay outside the gene matches. Looked up from germline, CDR1 is SEHNR and CDR2 is FQNEAQ (reference sequence). This CDR3 has 16 residues. The DNA for the CDR3 is TGTGCCAGCAGCCCGCACGGGACTAGCGGGGGCGGGGAGCAGTTCTTC. It is translated as CASSPHGTSGGGEQFF.

The chain couples TRBV13 to TRBJ1-2, with D uncertain. CDR1 is PRHDT, CDR2 FYEKMQ, per germline (reference sequence). V shed 2 bases and J shed 4 bases, with 14 bases lying between them. The CDR3 length is 15 residues. The CDR3 protein is CASSLRLAGIYGYTF. In nucleotides, the CDR3 is TGTGCCAGCAGCTTAAGGTTGGCTGGGATCTATGGCTACACCTTC.

The rearrangement uses TRBV9 and TRBJ2-2; D remains unclear. Germline values: CDR1 SGDLS, CDR2 YYNGEE. This CDR3 has 14 residues. V lost 0 bases to trimming and J lost 4 bases, with 7 bases between them. CDR3 bases: TGTGCCAGCAGCGTAGACGGAAGCACCGGGGAGCTGTTTTTT. Protein sequence: CASSVDGSTGELFF.

The CDR3 is CACSGLSYNEQFF. The CDR3, as DNA: TGTGCCTGTAGCGGCCTCTCCTACAATGAGCAGTTCTTC. The chain links TRBV30 to TRBJ2-1; perhaps TRBD2 as D (6 bases). The germline V gene has CDR1 GTSNPN and CDR2 SVGIG (reference sequence). V was pared by 6 bases and J by 0 bases, with 9 bases between. This CDR3 spans 13 amino acids.

The chain combines TRBV6-6 with TRBJ2-1, with TRBD1 as a possible D gene (5 bases). This CDR3 is built from 15 residues. The V end was cut by 5 bases, the J end by 6 bases, with 17 bases between. Germline V CDR1 and CDR2: MNHNY, SVGAGI (reference sequence). The CDR3 DNA is TGTGCCAGCAGTCCCTATCGGGTACAGGCCAATGAGCAGTTCTTC. Protein: CASSPYRVQANEQFF.